This passage covers 21 T cell receptor beta chains from one sample sequenced in a study of blood T cell repertoires in COVID-19. The repertoire was sequenced with immunoSEQ multiplex PCR; TCRdb's copy has only in-frame clones and lacks some. The top ten clones hold 1.5% to 2% of a sample with under 350,000 clones, roughly nine tenths of them seen once. The material sequenced was PBMCs or T cells enriched from blood (not recorded which). All receptors come from an older woman who had recovered from COVID-19.

The chain couples TRBV11-3 to TRBJ1-1, with a possible D match to TRBD1 (5 bases). Trimming shortened V by 7 bases and J by 6 bases, and 24 bases separated the two germline ends. CDR1 is SGHNT and CDR2 is YENEEA in the germline V gene. The CDR3 runs 16 residues. The CDR3 is CASTSGRGKGSSEAFF. The CDR3 region has the DNA TGTGCCAGCACCTCTGGGAGGGGAAAGGGTTCATCTGAAGCTTTCTTT.

The chain employs TRBV30 and TRBJ1-3, with D unclear. The CDR3 sequence is 13 residues long. Looked up from germline, CDR1 is GTSNPN and CDR2 is SVGIG (reference sequence). Trimming removed 8 bases at V and 0 bases at J, with 11 bases between. The CDR3 DNA reads TGTGCCGTGAACTTTGACTCTGGAAACACCATATATTTT. Protein: CAVNFDSGNTIYF.

The chain carries TRBV7-2 and TRBJ2-5; 9 nucleotides match TRBD1. V dropped 6 bases and J dropped 7; count of bases not matched to a gene: 6. The germline gives CDR1 SGHTA, CDR2 FQGNSA. The CDR3 contains 13 residues. The CDR3, as DNA: TGTGCCAGCAGGTGGACAGGGGAAGGGACCCAGTACTTC. Encoded protein: CASRWTGEGTQYF. Filled out from reference TRBV7-2 and TRBJ2-5, the complete variable domain reads GAGVSQSPSNKVTEKGKDVELRCDPISGHTALYWYRQSLGQGLEFLIYFQGNSAPDKSGLPSDRFSAERTGGSVSTLTIQRTQQEDSAVYLCASRWTGEGTQYFGPGTRLLVL.

The count of this clone is one. This chain connects TRBV7-8 to TRBJ2-3; 9 bases match TRBD1. Unmatched junction bases numbered 13, after V lost 5 bases and J lost 7 bases. The CDR3 is made up of 16 amino acids. Germline V lookup: CDR1 SGHVS, CDR2 FQNEAQ. The CDR3 nucleotides read TGTGCCAGCAGCCCATCTGTTGGACAGGGGTTGTATACGCAGTATTTT. Encoded protein: CASSPSVGQGLYTQYF.

The chain is built from TRBV28 and TRBJ1-1, with TRBD1 identical over 9 bases. This CDR3 spans 18 amino acids. Trimming cost V 6 bases and J 0 bases; bases outside gene matches: 14. Germline V gene data show CDR1 as MDHEN and CDR2 as SYDVKM. CDR3 protein: CASRLQGAAVPMNTEAFF. CDR3 in DNA: TGTGCCAGCAGACTACAGGGGGCTGCCGTCCCCATGAACACTGAAGCTTTCTTT.

V gene TRBV28 combines with J gene TRBJ1-2; 12 bases map to TRBD1. Germline CDR1 is MDHEN and CDR2 is SYDVKM. The CDR3 consists of 18 residues. V was pared by 3 bases and J by 8 bases, with 16 bases of the junction left unmatched. This chain's CDR3 is CASSFGAPGQGATWGYTF. In DNA, the CDR3 is TGTGCCAGCAGTTTCGGGGCTCCGGGACAGGGGGCCACCTGGGGCTACACCTTC.

This chain connects TRBV25-1 to TRBJ1-2, with TRBD1 matching 8 bases. Unmatched junction bases numbered 1, after V lost 4 bases and J lost 3 bases. The CDR3 loop spans 13 amino acids. Germline assignment: CDR1 MGHDK and CDR2 SYGVNS. The DNA for the CDR3 is TGTGCCAGCAGTGGGACAGGGCACTATGGCTACACCTTC. Translated: CASSGTGHYGYTF.

The V call is TRBV19, the J call TRBJ2-7; no clear D. In germline, CDR1 is LNHDA, CDR2 SQIVND (reference sequence). The CDR3 consists of 13 residues. V dropped 1 base and J dropped 6 bases, with 10 bases sitting between them. The CDR3 reads CASSIALDGEQYF. The CDR3 nucleotides are TGTGCCAGTAGTATAGCGTTAGATGGCGAGCAGTACTTC.

The chain uses TRBV18 and TRBJ1-1; D is possibly TRBD1 (5 bases). Germline lookup yields CDR1 KGHSH and CDR2 LQKENI. This CDR3 has 17 residues. Trimming took off 1 base at V and 0 bases at J, with 15 bases between the two ends. CDR3: CASSPQAWPGMNTEAFF. CDR3 nucleotide sequence: TGTGCCAGCTCACCACAAGCTTGGCCAGGGATGAACACTGAAGCTTTCTTT.

This chain uses TRBV30 with TRBJ2-1, with TRBD2 identical over 11 bases. V lost 0 bases to trimming and J lost 0 bases; unmatched junction nucleotides: 7. Looked up from germline, CDR1 is GTSNPN and CDR2 is SVGIG (reference sequence). The CDR3 runs 18 residues. CDR3 protein: CAWSVPSGGPFSYNEQFF. CDR3 nucleotide sequence: TGTGCCTGGAGTGTACCTAGCGGGGGGCCCTTCTCCTACAATGAGCAGTTCTTC.

The chain joins TRBV19 to TRBJ1-6; 8 bases align to TRBD1. Germline V gene lookup returns CDR1 LNHDA and CDR2 SQIVND (reference sequence). The junction had 13 bases not matched to a gene; V was cut back by 5 bases and J by 7 bases. This CDR3 comprises 17 residues. As DNA, the CDR3 is TGTGCCAGTAGTGCCCGGCAGGGGGCAGGAGGGAATTCACCCCTCCACTTT. As protein: CASSARQGAGGNSPLHF. The whole variable domain, filled in from reference TRBV19 and TRBJ1-6, reads DGGITQSPKYLFRKEGQNVTLSCEQNLNHDAMYWYRQDPGQGLRLIYYSQIVNDFQKGDIAEGYSVSREKKESFPLTVTSAQKNPTAFYLCASSARQGAGGNSPLHFGNGTRLTVT.

This chain links TRBV28 with TRBJ2-3, with 11 bases matching TRBD2. This CDR3 spans 16 amino acids. Germline V gene sequence: CDR1 MDHEN, CDR2 SYDVKM. V gave up 3 bases and J gave up 10 bases; unmatched junction bases: 12. In DNA form, the CDR3 reads TGTGCCAGCAGTTTTGAGACTAGCGGGATCCGGCGGTCGCAGTATTTT. It specifies CASSFETSGIRRSQYF.

The chain carries TRBV28 and TRBJ2-1; 14 bases agree with TRBD2. Looked up from germline, CDR1 is MDHEN and CDR2 is SYDVKM. Unmatched junction bases numbered 6, after V lost 3 bases and J lost 8 bases. The length of the CDR3 is 16 residues. The DNA for the CDR3 is TGTGCCAGCAGTTTGGGACTAGCGGGAGTGTTGGATGAGCAGTTCTTC. It translates to CASSLGLAGVLDEQFF. Combining the CDR3 with reference TRBV28 and TRBJ2-1 gives the whole variable domain DVKVTQSSRYLVKRTGEKVFLECVQDMDHENMFWYRQDPGLGLRLIYFSYDVKMKEKGDIPEGYSVSREKKERFSLILESASTNQTSMYLCASSLGLAGVLDEQFFGPGTRLTVL.

The CDR3 DNA reads as TGCAGCGTCCGGACAGCTGGAAACACCATATATTTT. It yields the protein CSVRTAGNTIYF. The chain carries TRBV29-1 and TRBJ1-3; D possibly corresponds to TRBD1 (6 bases). There are 12 residues in the CDR3. Trimming took off 6 bases at V and 2 bases at J, with 8 bases between the two ends. The germline gives CDR1 SQVTM, CDR2 ANQGSEA.

This clone is a singleton in its sample. V usage is TRBV28 and J usage is TRBJ2-1, with 7 bases identical to TRBD1. After removal of 2 bases from V and 9 bases from J, the junction contained 1 base not matched to a gene. The germline gives CDR1 MDHEN, CDR2 SYDVKM. The CDR3 sequence is 12 residues long. CDR3 sequence (DNA): TGTGCCAGCAGTTTAAGGACAGGTGAGCAGTTCTTC. Encoded protein: CASSLRTGEQFF.

V gene TRBV4-1 combines with J gene TRBJ1-5; TRBD1 might be the D (6 bases). The CDR3 has 15 residues. Deletions cut 2 bases from V and 1 base from J, with 9 bases between. Germline V lookup: CDR1 MGHRA, CDR2 YSYEKL. CDR3 sequence reads: CASSQPDRSNQPQHF. In DNA, the CDR3 is TGCGCCAGCAGCCAACCGGACAGAAGCAATCAGCCCCAGCATTTT.

The CDR3 nucleotides are TGTGCCACCAGTGGGCAGATGAACACTGAAGCTTTCTTT. It codes for CATSGQMNTEAFF. This chain links TRBV24-1 with TRBJ1-1; D unclear. Germline V CDR1 and CDR2: KGHDR, SFDVKD. The CDR3 length is 13 residues. With 5 bases removed from V and 0 bases from J, the gap between germline ends came to 6 bases.

This clone was seen only once. This chain uses TRBV6-1 with TRBJ1-2; weak D call: TRBD1 (5 bases). V was pared by 1 base and J by 4 bases, with 10 bases between. The CDR3 length is 14 residues. Per the germline V gene, CDR1 is MNHNS and CDR2 is SASEGT. CDR3 bases: TGTGCCAGCAGTGAAGGCCCAGGGCTCTATGGCTACACCTTC. Residues: CASSEGPGLYGYTF.

V usage is TRBV3-1 (or the pseudogene TRBV3-2) and J usage is TRBJ1-2; D may be TRBD1 (5 bases). CDR3 length: 15 residues. In germline, CDR1 is LGHDT, CDR2 YNNKEL (reference sequence). The V gene lost 3 bases and the J gene lost 7 bases, with 18 bases spanning the gap. The DNA of the CDR3 is TGTGCCAGCAGCCAGTCCGGGGGAGGATTTGGTGGCTACACCTTC. Its translation is CASSQSGGGFGGYTF.

The rearrangement links TRBV14 to TRBJ1-1; possible D gene TRBD1, 5 bases. CDR1 is SGHDN and CDR2 is FVKESK in the germline V gene. This CDR3 is built from 15 residues. Trimming shortened V by 3 bases and J by 1 base, and 12 bases separated the two germline ends. The CDR3 DNA is TGTGCCAGCAGCCAGGGGCTGTTGGGGAACACTGAAGCTTTCTTT. Translating gives CASSQGLLGNTEAFF.

The chain combines TRBV6-5 with TRBJ1-2; D call uncertain. Germline lookup yields CDR1 MNHEY and CDR2 SVGAGI. V gave up 2 bases and J gave up 12 bases, with 13 bases separating them. This CDR3 is built from 12 residues. The CDR3 loop reads CASSYEKSTNTF. The CDR3 DNA follows: TGTGCCAGCAGTTACGAGAAATCCACCAACACCTTC.